This is a list of T cell receptor beta chains from one sample in a study of blood T cell repertoires in COVID-19. Clones were sequenced by immunoSEQ multiplex PCR, and TCRdb holds only the in-frame ones, with some missing. This sample has 59,000 or so clones, with roughly 93% found just once. The specimen sequenced was peripheral blood. These receptors all come from a human donor in a cohort sampled during active COVID-19. CDR3s include the opening cysteine and the closing phenylalanine or tryptophan. D genes are given only for firm matches. Not all rows give a size; the values are once, few, many and, for expanded clones, a class.

d_gene	abundance	v_gene	j_gene	CDR3nt	CDR3aa
TRBD1	once	TRBV7-2	TRBJ2-3	TGTGCCAGCAGCCCCTCAGCCGGGACAGGGACAGATACGCAGTATTTT	CASSPSAGTGTDTQYF
TRBD2	NA	TRBV7-3	TRBJ2-5	TGTGCCAGCAGCCCACACGGGACTAAACAAGAGACCCAGTACTTC	CASSPHGTKQETQYF
NA	NA	TRBV6-6	TRBJ1-1	TGTGCCAGCAGGACAGCAAGATCCCACACTGAAGCTTTCTTT	CASRTARSHTEAFF
NA	NA	TRBV12-2	TRBJ2-5	TGTGCAAGTCGCCGAGGACAGGGACAAGAGACCCAGTACTTC	CASRRGQGQETQYF
TRBD1	NA	TRBV6-4	TRBJ1-6	TGTGCCAGCAGTGCCGGGACAGAGAATTCACCCCTCCACTTT	CASSAGTENSPLHF
NA	NA	TRBV20-1	TRBJ1-5	TGCAGTGCTAGTGGCTGGGGGGGTTCCAATCAGCCCCAGCATTTT	CSASGWGGSNQPQHF
TRBD1	NA	TRBV19	TRBJ1-4	TGTGCCAGTAGTATAGGTCTCCCCGCAGGGGGCGCGGCGGCAACTAATGAAAAACTGTTTTTT	CASSIGLPAGGAAATNEKLFF
TRBD2	NA	TRBV4-1	TRBJ2-7	TGCGCCAGCAGCCAAACTAGCGGGGAATCCTACGAGCAGTACTTC	CASSQTSGESYEQYF
TRBD2	NA	TRBV19	TRBJ2-1	TGTGCCAGTAGTCCCCGCGGGCTAGCGGGAGCTGGGAATGAGCAGTTCTTC	CASSPRGLAGAGNEQFF
NA	NA	TRBV25-1	TRBJ1-4	TGTGCCAGCAGTGGTACGAGCCCTGCAACTAATGAAAAACTGTTTTTT	CASSGTSPATNEKLFF
NA	NA	TRBV11-1	TRBJ2-7	TGTGCCAGCAGCTTATACTCAGGACAGCGGACCTACGAGCAGTACTTC	CASSLYSGQRTYEQYF
NA	NA	TRBV6-5	TRBJ1-3	TGTGCCAGCAGGGCAGAAGGAAACACCATATATTTT	CASRAEGNTIYF
NA	NA	TRBV6-1	TRBJ2-7	TGTGCCACCTCCCCGGGTCTCTACGAGCAGTACTTC	CATSPGLYEQYF
NA	NA	TRBV29-1	TRBJ2-1	TGCAGCGCGGAGACAGGTTACAATGAGCAGTTCTTC	CSAETGYNEQFF
TRBD1	NA	TRBV20-1	TRBJ1-5	TGCAGTGCTAGTTCCGACAGGGAGGATCGAGGAACTCAGCCCCAGCATTTT	CSASSDREDRGTQPQHF
TRBD1	NA	TRBV20-1	TRBJ2-5	TGCAGTGCTTACAGGGGTCAGACCCAGTACTTC	CSAYRGQTQYF
TRBD2	once	TRBV9	TRBJ2-3	TGTGCCAGCAGCGTAGGGACTAGCGGGAGGGCCGCAGATACGCAGTATTTT	CASSVGTSGRAADTQYF
TRBD1	NA	TRBV2	TRBJ1-1	TGTGCCAGCAGCCGACAACAGGGGACTGAAGCTTTCTTT	CASSRQQGTEAFF
TRBD1	NA	TRBV28	TRBJ2-5	TGTGCCAGCAGCCCGGGACAGGGGCGGGGGACCCAGTACTTC	CASSPGQGRGTQYF
TRBD2	NA	TRBV19	TRBJ2-1	TGTGCCAGTAGTAAAAGGACTAGCGGGAACTACAATGAGCAGTTCTTC	CASSKRTSGNYNEQFF
TRBD2	NA	TRBV7-8	TRBJ2-7	TGTGCCAGCAGCTTAGTAGCGGGGGGTCCCTACGAGCAGTACTTC	CASSLVAGGPYEQYF
NA	NA	TRBV2	TRBJ1-1	TGTGCCAGCAGTGAAGAAGGGGGAAGCGGCACTGAAGCTTTCTTT	CASSEEGGSGTEAFF
TRBD2	once	TRBV24-1	TRBJ2-3	TGTGCCACCAGCCTCAGTGGGGCTAGCGGAACCACAGATACGCAGTATTTT	CATSLSGASGTTDTQYF
TRBD1	NA	TRBV29-1	TRBJ1-1	TGCAGCGGGACAGGGTTTTCTATGAACACTGAAGCTTTCTTT	CSGTGFSMNTEAFF
NA	NA	TRBV7-2	TRBJ2-7	TGTGCCAGCAGCCCTGCCGGCGGACAGTACGAGCAGTACTTC	CASSPAGGQYEQYF
TRBD1	NA	TRBV3-1/TRBV3-2	TRBJ2-5	TGTGCCAGCAGCCAGACAGGGGGCCGCGAGACCCAGTACTTC	CASSQTGGRETQYF
TRBD2	NA	TRBV7-9	TRBJ2-1	TGTGCCAGCAGTTCCCGGGGACTAGCGGGAGGTCACAATGAGCAGTTCTTC	CASSSRGLAGGHNEQFF
TRBD2	NA	TRBV5-1	TRBJ2-5	TGCGCCAGCAGCTTGGCGGGACTAGCGGGAGAGACCCAGTACTTC	CASSLAGLAGETQYF
NA	NA	TRBV7-8	TRBJ2-1	TGTGCCAGCAGCTTAGCGGCTCCCAATGAGCAGTTCTTC	CASSLAAPNEQFF
TRBD2	NA	TRBV7-3	TRBJ2-1	TGTGCCAGCAGCTTTACTAGCGGGAGGCTTAATGAGCAGTTCTTC	CASSFTSGRLNEQFF
NA	NA	TRBV18	TRBJ1-4	TGTGCCAGCTCACCGAGGGGGGAAAAACTGTTTTTT	CASSPRGEKLFF
TRBD1	NA	TRBV29-1	TRBJ1-2	TGCAGCGTGGATACAGGGGGCGCAGGCTATGGCTACACCTTC	CSVDTGGAGYGYTF
TRBD1	NA	TRBV4-3	TRBJ2-3	TGCGCCAGCAGCCGGGGACAGGGGGTACGCACAGATACGCAGTATTTT	CASSRGQGVRTDTQYF
TRBD2	NA	TRBV11-2	TRBJ2-7	TGTGCCAGCAGCTCGGGACTAGCGGGAGAGTACGAGCAGTACTTC	CASSSGLAGEYEQYF
NA	NA	TRBV14	TRBJ2-1	TGTGCCAGCAGCCGTGGGGCTAATGAGCAGTTCTTC	CASSRGANEQFF
TRBD1	NA	TRBV11-3	TRBJ1-1	TGTGCCAGCAGCCCCCGACAGGGGAGGGTGAACACTGAAGCTTTCTTT	CASSPRQGRVNTEAFF
TRBD1	once	TRBV28	TRBJ2-7	TGTGCCAGCAGTTTACCATCCCCCGGGACAGGGGTTTACGAGCAGTACTTC	CASSLPSPGTGVYEQYF
TRBD1	NA	TRBV5-1	TRBJ1-1	TGCGCCAGCAGCCTAAGGACAGGGGTGAACACTGAAGCTTTCTTT	CASSLRTGVNTEAFF
TRBD1	few	TRBV4-1	TRBJ1-2	TGCGCCAGCAGCCAAGAGGGAAGGGGGCCTAATGGCTACACCTTC	CASSQEGRGPNGYTF
NA	NA	TRBV29-1	TRBJ2-3	TGCAGCGTTGGGGATCCGGGACTAGGGGGCGCAGATACGCAGTATTTT	CSVGDPGLGGADTQYF
TRBD1	NA	TRBV19	TRBJ2-7	TGTGCCAGTAGTATAACCAGGGGGCCCTCCTACGAGCAGTACTTC	CASSITRGPSYEQYF
TRBD1	NA	TRBV5-4	TRBJ2-1	TGTGCCAGCAGCCCTTCGACAGGGAGCTCCTACAATGAGCAGTTCTTC	CASSPSTGSSYNEQFF